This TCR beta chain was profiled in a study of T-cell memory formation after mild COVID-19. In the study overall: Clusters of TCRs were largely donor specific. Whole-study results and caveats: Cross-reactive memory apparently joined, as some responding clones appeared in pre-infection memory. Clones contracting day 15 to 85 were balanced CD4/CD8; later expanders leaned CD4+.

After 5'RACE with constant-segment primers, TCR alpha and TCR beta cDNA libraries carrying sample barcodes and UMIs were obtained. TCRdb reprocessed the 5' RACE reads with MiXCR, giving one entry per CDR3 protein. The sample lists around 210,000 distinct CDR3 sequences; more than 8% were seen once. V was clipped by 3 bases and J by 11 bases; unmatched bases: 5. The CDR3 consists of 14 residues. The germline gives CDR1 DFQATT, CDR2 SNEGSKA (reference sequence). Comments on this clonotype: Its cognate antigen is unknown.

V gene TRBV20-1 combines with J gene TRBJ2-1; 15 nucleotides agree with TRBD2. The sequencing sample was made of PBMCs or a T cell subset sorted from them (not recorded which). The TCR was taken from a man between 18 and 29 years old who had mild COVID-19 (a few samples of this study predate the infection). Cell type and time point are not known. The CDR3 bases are TGCAGTGCTAGCTTGGGACTAGCGGGGGGACAGCAGTTCTTC. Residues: CSASLGLAGGQQFF.